The subject of this entry is one TCR beta chain. Here immunoSEQ multiplex PCR was the method, and the copy in TCRdb shows in-frame clones only, minus some. The sample has approximately 350,000 clones; roughly 90% are singletons. The entry originates in a study of blood T cell repertoires in COVID-19. Study-wide background: Some COVID-19 samples were acute and others convalescent; all came from the United States, Italy and Spain.

The CDR3 runs 13 residues. The germline V and J ends were trimmed by 6 bases and 5 bases, with 16 bases remaining between them. CDR1 and CDR2 (germline): GTSNPN, SVGIG (reference sequence). The chain joins TRBV30 to TRBJ2-5, with D possibly TRBD2 on 6 matching bases. This TCR was recovered from a man in his forties or fifties with acute or convalescent COVID-19. Sequenced sample: peripheral blood. The CDR3 DNA reads TGTGCCTGCGGCGGGGCAGAGTATGAGACCCAGTACTTC. Amino acids: CACGGAEYETQYF. Based on the CDR3 plus reference TRBV30 and TRBJ2-5, the full variable domain is SQTIHQWPATLVQPVGSPLSLECTVEGTSNPNLYWYRQAAGRGLQLLFYSVGIGQISSEVPQNLSASRPQDRQFILSSKKLLLSDSGFYLCACGGAEYETQYFGPGTRLLVL.